This T cell receptor (beta chain) was documented in a study of PD-1 blockade in classical Hodgkin lymphoma. Turning to the study itself: Patients were dosed intravenously with nivolumab at 3 mg/kg every 2 weeks.

The method was immunoSEQ multiplex PCR; TCRdb's version includes in-frame clones alone and lacks a portion of them. The table has around 60,000 clones, 91% seen once; the top ten hold 10%. Study-wide findings and caveats: The repertoire differences lack a defined cause, possibly disease activity or prior therapy. CD4+ TCR diversity rose significantly by C4D1, and CD8+ TCR diversity did not. After ASCT, patients who started nivolumab under 1 year later were excluded.

Germline assignment: CDR1 SEHNR and CDR2 FQNEAQ (reference sequence). V shed 2 bases and J shed 0 bases, with 14 bases lying between them. The CDR3 covers 17 residues. The time point denotes: cycle 4 day 1 (C4D1), after 6 weeks of nivolumab. After autologous stem cell transplantation all patients relapsed, and prior brentuximab vedotin exposure differed between cohorts. This clone was counted once. Its specificity is not known. J is TRBJ1-5 and V is TRBV7-9; perhaps TRBD1 as D (5 bases). This material consisted of peripheral blood mononuclear cells (PBMCs), taken before the fourth cycle of nivolumab. This clonotype was sampled from a human donor with classical Hodgkin lymphoma. The CDR3 nucleotides read TGTGCCAGCAGCTTAAGTGTGGACAAATATAGCAATCAGCCCCAGCATTTT. This translates into CASSLSVDKYSNQPQHF.